The 31 T cell receptor beta chains listed next were all sequenced from one sample in a study of graft-versus-host responses after intestinal transplantation. Clones were read by immunoSEQ multiplex PCR, and TCRdb kept only the in-frame ones, dropping some. This table has just over 70,000 clones, under 90% appearing once. No antigens are known for them. The sample in question was unstimulated CD4+ T cells sorted from spleen or lymph node cells, obtained before transplant. These receptor sequences come from a human donor who was the organ donor for an intestinal transplant.

The rearrangement links TRBV6-5 to TRBJ1-1; D is unresolved. Germline CDR1 and CDR2: MNHEY and SVGAGI. Trimming removed 0 bases from V and 1 base from J, with 9 bases in between. The CDR3 runs 15 residues. CDR3 sequence: CASSYSREGNTEAFF. The DNA of the CDR3 is TGTGCCAGCAGTTACTCGAGGGAAGGGAACACTGAAGCTTTCTTT.

The V and J genes are TRBV6-1 and TRBJ2-7, with TRBD2 as a possible D gene (6 bases). The CDR3 length is 15 residues. Germline assignment: CDR1 MNHNS and CDR2 SASEGT. V was trimmed by 1 base and J by 2 bases, leaving 12 bases between them. The CDR3 DNA follows: TGTGCCAGCAGTGAAGTCTCGCGGGGTGCCTACGAGCAGTACGTC. Amino acids: CASSEVSRGAYEQYV.

The chain employs TRBV27 and TRBJ2-5, with TRBD2 identical over 12 bases. This CDR3 contains 14 residues. CDR1 and CDR2 (germline): MNHEY, SMNVEV (reference sequence). J was trimmed by 4 bases and V by 6 bases; bases with no gene match: 3. In DNA form, the CDR3 reads TGTGCCAGCAGACTAGCGGGGGGTCGAGAGACCCAGTACTTC. It translates to CASRLAGGRETQYF.

J is TRBJ1-5 and V is TRBV27; 9 nucleotides line up with TRBD1. Germline-derived CDR1 and CDR2 are MNHEY and SMNVEV (reference sequence). The junction had 17 bases not matched to a gene; V was cut back by 9 bases and J by 11 bases. The CDR3 runs 15 residues. CDR3 coding DNA: TGTGCCAGTTCTGCAACAGGGGGCGTAATTTTAACCCAGCATTTT. It codes for CASSATGGVILTQHF.

A single count supports this clone. This sequence joins TRBV19 and TRBJ2-3, with 10 bases lining up with TRBD2. V shed 0 bases, J shed 5 bases, and the junction held 5 bases outside the gene matches. The CDR3 runs to 16 residues. Germline loops: CDR1 LNHDA, CDR2 SQIVND (reference sequence). CDR3 sequence: CASSIDKRGGLDTQYF. CDR3 DNA: TGTGCCAGTAGTATAGATAAGCGGGGGGGCTTAGATACGCAGTATTTT. The full variable domain, rest sourced from reference TRBV19 and TRBJ2-3, is DGGITQSPKYLFRKEGQNVTLSCEQNLNHDAMYWYRQDPGQGLRLIYYSQIVNDFQKGDIAEGYSVSREKKESFPLTVTSAQKNPTAFYLCASSIDKRGGLDTQYFGPGTRLTVL.

The rearrangement joins TRBV6-1 to TRBJ2-7; D possibly corresponds to TRBD2 (6 bases). The V gene's germline CDR1 is MNHNS and CDR2 SASEGT. V was shortened by 3 bases and J by 3 bases, with 15 bases between the two germline ends. The CDR3 is made up of 15 amino acids. The CDR3 DNA is TGTGCCAGCAGTGATCCGGGGCAGACTAGCTACGAGCAGTACGTC. Its protein product is CASSDPGQTSYEQYV.

V gene TRBV5-1 combines with J gene TRBJ1-4; 10 bases agree with TRBD1. Germline loops: CDR1 SGHRS, CDR2 YFSETQ. Trimming took 5 bases from V and 7 from J; bases not matched to a gene: 8. The length of the CDR3 is 15 residues. The CDR3: CASRWGQGSSEKLFF. The CDR3 DNA reads as TGCGCCAGCAGGTGGGGACAGGGGTCTAGTGAAAAACTGTTTTTT.

This chain uses TRBV4-2 with TRBJ2-1; TRBD2 matches at 8 bases. CDR1 and CDR2 (germline): LGHNA, YNFKEQ. Trimming took 8 bases from V and 6 from J; bases not matched to a gene: 15. The CDR3 covers 16 residues. CDR3 in amino acids: CASGRGGSGSINEQFF. The CDR3 DNA reads TGTGCCAGCGGCCGGGGGGGAAGTGGAAGTATCAATGAGCAGTTCTTC.

V usage is TRBV5-4 and J usage is TRBJ2-1; TRBD1 matches 11 bases. Germline lookup yields CDR1 SGHNT and CDR2 YYREEE (reference sequence). The junction had 7 bases not matched to a gene; V was cut back by 4 bases and J by 7 bases. This CDR3 comprises 15 residues. The CDR3 loop is CASSLGTGGRNEQFF. The CDR3 DNA follows: TGTGCCAGCAGCCTCGGGACAGGGGGTCGGAATGAGCAGTTCTTC.

The CDR3 DNA sequence: TGTGCCAGCAGTTCCGACCTCAGGGGGCTTCAGCCCCAGCATTTT. Translation: CASSSDLRGLQPQHF. The V gene is TRBV6-6, the J gene TRBJ1-5; the match to TRBD1 covers 8 bases. The V gene's germline CDR1 is MNHNY and CDR2 SVGAGI (reference sequence). V dropped 4 bases and J dropped 6; count of bases not matched to a gene: 8. This CDR3 has 15 amino acids.

V gene TRBV5-5 combines with J gene TRBJ2-7; TRBD2 agrees at 12 bases. Germline loops: CDR1 SGHKS, CDR2 YYEKEE (reference sequence). The V gene end was trimmed by 2 bases and the J gene end by 3 bases; junction bases not matched to a gene: 9. CDR3 length: 17 amino acids. CDR3 nucleotide sequence: TGTGCCAGCAGCTTCCAACCGACTAGCGGGGGTAACTACGAGCAGTACGTC. Amino acid sequence: CASSFQPTSGGNYEQYV.

The V gene is TRBV5-4, the J gene TRBJ1-1; no clear D gene. The germline V gene encodes CDR1 SGHNT and CDR2 YYREEE (reference sequence). The CDR3 is 15 residues long. V lost 1 base, J lost 3 bases, and 13 bases lay in between. CDR3 sequence: CASSLLWSSDTEAFF. CDR3 in DNA: TGTGCCAGCAGCTTGCTTTGGTCCTCGGACACTGAAGCTTTCTTT.

V is TRBV25-1 and J is TRBJ2-1; a possible D gene is TRBD1 (6 bases). Per the germline V gene, CDR1 is MGHDK and CDR2 is SYGVNS. This CDR3 comprises 14 residues. V dropped 1 base and J dropped 7 bases, with 11 bases sitting between them. This CDR3 reads CASSELNRDNEQFF. The CDR3 nucleotides read TGTGCCAGCAGTGAATTGAACAGGGATAATGAGCAGTTCTTC.

This clone was picked up one time. The rearrangement joins TRBV7-2 to TRBJ1-2, with 7 nucleotides matching TRBD1. The V segment lost 6 bases and the J segment 3 bases; nucleotides outside the gene matches: 4. The CDR3 has 13 amino acids. Per germline, CDR1 SGHTA and CDR2 FQGNSA. The chain's CDR3 is CASRPQGDYGYTF. The CDR3 DNA follows: TGTGCCAGCAGACCTCAGGGGGACTATGGCTACACCTTC.

V gene TRBV6-1 combines with J gene TRBJ1-5, with D possibly being TRBD1 (6 bases). The CDR3 has 14 amino acids. Trimming took 7 bases from V and 1 from J, leaving 11 bases between them. Germline V gene sequence: CDR1 MNHNS, CDR2 SASEGT. The CDR3 nucleotides read TGTGCCAGCAACAGGGATGGGAGCAATCAGCCCCAGCATTTT. Its translation: CASNRDGSNQPQHF.

This sequence joins TRBV19 and TRBJ2-7; 9 bases align to TRBD1. This CDR3 is 15 amino acids long. Per the germline V gene, CDR1 is LNHDA and CDR2 is SQIVND (reference sequence). Trimming at V came to 6 bases and at J to 2 bases, leaving 8 bases not matched to a gene. CDR3 bases: TGTGCCAGTAGCCCAACAGGGGGCAGTCCCTACGAGCAGTACGTC. Protein product: CASSPTGGSPYEQYV.

V is TRBV11-2 and J is TRBJ1-1; D is ambiguous. Per germline, CDR1 SGHAT and CDR2 FQNNGV. The V and J ends lost 3 bases and 0 bases respectively, with 17 bases between them. This CDR3 has 17 amino acids. This CDR3 reads CASSLSPGRRVNTEAFF. The CDR3 DNA follows: TGTGCCAGCAGCTTGAGTCCAGGCCGGCGGGTGAACACTGAAGCTTTCTTT.

V gene TRBV14 combines with J gene TRBJ1-2; perhaps TRBD1 as D (6 bases). The CDR3 has 14 residues. Trimming stripped 2 bases from V and 2 bases from J, with 9 bases between. Germline assignment: CDR1 SGHDN and CDR2 FVKESK. The CDR3 coding sequence is TGTGCCAGCAGCCAACAGGGGCGAAACTATGGCTACACCTTC. This sequence encodes CASSQQGRNYGYTF.

The chain is built from TRBV5-1 and TRBJ1-6, with 10 bases lining up with TRBD1. The CDR3 sequence is 15 residues long. Germline V gene lookup returns CDR1 SGHRS and CDR2 YFSETQ. The V segment lost 4 bases and the J segment 9 bases; nucleotides outside the gene matches: 7. In DNA form, the CDR3 reads TGCGCCAGCAGCCCCTTTCGGGACAGGGGTTCACCCCTCCACTTT. Translation gives CASSPFRDRGSPLHF. Complete variable domain (other parts from reference TRBV5-1 and TRBJ1-6): KAGVTQTPRYLIKTRGQQVTLSCSPISGHRSVSWYQQTPGQGLQFLFEYFSETQRNKGNFPGRFSGRQFSNSRSEMNVSTLELGDSALYLCASSPFRDRGSPLHFGNGTRLTVT.

The chain has TRBV4-2 and TRBJ2-5; 10 bases map to TRBD2. With V trimmed by 4 bases and J by 7 bases, 12 bases remained unmatched. The CDR3 extends over 16 amino acids. Germline V gene sequence: CDR1 LGHNA, CDR2 YNFKEQ. The DNA for the CDR3 is TGTGCCAGCAGCCCCGAGGCAGCGGGGGGGCTAGGGACCCAGTACTTC. This sequence encodes CASSPEAAGGLGTQYF.

This clone is a singleton in its sample. This sequence joins TRBV7-2 and TRBJ1-6; 9 bases align to TRBD1. After removal of 4 bases from V and 8 bases from J, the junction contained 0 bases not matched to a gene. Looked up from germline, CDR1 is SGHTA and CDR2 is FQGNSA. The CDR3 length is 13 residues. CDR3 amino acids: CASSWDRDSPLHF. CDR3 bases: TGTGCCAGCAGCTGGGACAGGGATTCACCCCTCCACTTT. Drawing the rest from reference TRBV7-2 and TRBJ1-6, the complete variable domain is GAGVSQSPSNKVTEKGKDVELRCDPISGHTALYWYRQSLGQGLEFLIYFQGNSAPDKSGLPSDRFSAERTGGSVSTLTIQRTQQEDSAVYLCASSWDRDSPLHFGNGTRLTVT.

V and J are TRBV27 and TRBJ2-2; TRBD1 agrees at 7 bases. V lost 1 base, J lost 4 bases, and 3 bases stayed unmatched. This CDR3 spans 15 amino acids. CDR1 MNHEY and CDR2 SMNVEV come from the germline V gene (reference sequence). The CDR3 protein is CASSLYGTATGELFF. The CDR3 coding sequence is TGTGCCAGCAGTTTATACGGGACAGCCACCGGGGAGCTGTTTTTT.

The chain carries TRBV6-5 and TRBJ1-5, with 10 bases matching TRBD1. The CDR3 consists of 14 residues. Unmatched junction bases numbered 2, after V lost 5 bases and J lost 4 bases. Germline values: CDR1 MNHEY, CDR2 SVGAGI. The CDR3 region is CASSPDRGNQPQHF. The DNA for the CDR3 is TGTGCCAGCAGTCCGGACAGGGGGAATCAGCCCCAGCATTTT.

This chain links TRBV11-2 with TRBJ1-1; D is uncertain. V was shortened by 5 bases and J by 0 bases, with 10 bases between the two germline ends. The CDR3 totals 14 residues. The germline CDR1 and CDR2 sequences are SGHAT and FQNNGV. The CDR3 sequence is CASSRGLLNTEAFF. The CDR3 nucleotides read TGTGCCAGCAGCCGCGGGCTCCTGAACACTGAAGCTTTCTTT.

The chain has TRBV28 and TRBJ2-5; a possible D gene is TRBD1 (5 bases). Germline lookup yields CDR1 MDHEN and CDR2 SYDVKM. V dropped 8 bases and J dropped 5 bases, with 12 bases sitting between them. The CDR3 covers 12 residues. The CDR3 region has the DNA TGTGCCAGCTGGACACCCCCGGAGACCCAGTACTTC. Its translation is CASWTPPETQYF.

In DNA form, the CDR3 reads TGTGCCAGCTCACCACGACTAGCGGGGGGCCAAGAGACCCAGTACTTC. Translation gives CASSPRLAGGQETQYF. This chain links TRBV18 with TRBJ2-5, with 13 nucleotides matching TRBD2. Germline CDR1 KGHSH, CDR2 LQKENI. J gave up 1 base and V 1 base, and 0 bases lay outside the gene matches. This CDR3 is 16 amino acids long.

The V and J genes are TRBV5-4 and TRBJ1-4; maybe TRBD1 (6 bases). CDR1 and CDR2 from the germline V gene are SGHNT and YYREEE (reference sequence). V dropped 2 bases and J dropped 6 bases, with 11 bases sitting between them. The CDR3 is 14 amino acids. CDR3 in amino acids: CASSLPGVDEKLFF. The CDR3 nucleotides read TGTGCCAGCAGCTTACCAGGGGTTGATGAAAAACTGTTTTTT.

The chain recombines TRBV11-2 with TRBJ2-1, with D possibly being TRBD2 (5 bases). The germline gives CDR1 SGHAT, CDR2 FQNNGV. Between the trimmed V and J ends, which lost 5 bases and 8 bases, there was a span of 13 bases. CDR3 length equals 13 residues. The CDR3 loop reads CASSQRFSDEQFF. The CDR3 coding sequence is TGTGCCAGCAGCCAGCGGTTTAGCGATGAGCAGTTCTTC.

The chain is built from TRBV19 and TRBJ1-5; a weak D match, TRBD1 (5 bases). The V end lost 1 base, the J end lost 5 bases, and 18 bases lay between the germline ends. Germline values: CDR1 LNHDA, CDR2 SQIVND (reference sequence). The CDR3 runs 17 residues. This CDR3 reads CASSIGTKESLYQPQHF. The DNA for the CDR3 is TGTGCCAGTAGTATAGGGACAAAAGAGTCCCTTTATCAGCCCCAGCATTTT.

Of note for this clone: Other DNA sequences in the sample encode the same CDR3. This chain uses TRBV18 with TRBJ2-1; 11 bases map to TRBD2. The CDR3 totals 16 residues. The germline gives CDR1 KGHSH, CDR2 LQKENI. With V trimmed by 3 bases and J by 4 bases, 5 bases remained unmatched. Here the CDR3 DNA reads TGTGCCAGCTCACCTCCTAGCGGGGGGCTATACAATGAGCAGTTCTTC. Its translation is CASSPPSGGLYNEQFF. Together with reference TRBV18 and TRBJ2-1, the CDR3 gives the full variable domain: NAGVMQNPRHLVRRRGQEARLRCSPMKGHSHVYWYRQLPEEGLKFMVYLQKENIIDESGMPKERFSAEFPKEGPSILRIQQVVRGDSAAYFCASSPPSGGLYNEQFFGPGTRLTVL.

The chain links TRBV5-1 to TRBJ1-2; 7 nucleotides line up with TRBD1. The germline gives CDR1 SGHRS, CDR2 YFSETQ. V gave up 4 bases and J gave up 8 bases; unmatched junction bases: 8. The CDR3 has 13 amino acids. The CDR3 sequence: CASSPQVGGGYTF. For the CDR3, the DNA is TGCGCCAGCAGCCCACAGGTAGGGGGCGGCTACACCTTC.